This TCR beta chain was found in a study of T cell changes during pregnancy in multiple sclerosis. Clones were read by immunoSEQ multiplex PCR, and TCRdb kept only the in-frame ones, dropping some. The data contain 19,000 or so clones, roughly 88% of them singletons. Trimming removed 1 base from V and 1 base from J, with 13 bases in between. The CDR3 runs 17 residues. Germline loops: CDR1 LGHNA, CDR2 YSLEER. The source of this sequence is a female donor in good health, enrolled as a control in a pregnancy study. The sample consisted of CD8+ T cells from peripheral blood mononuclear cells, taken after pregnancy. J is TRBJ2-2 and V is TRBV4-3, with D possibly being TRBD1 (7 bases). In nucleotides, the CDR3 is TGCGCCAGCAGCCAAGCCTCAGGGGGGATGAACACCGGGGAGCTGTTTTTT. Its translation: CASSQASGGMNTGELFF.